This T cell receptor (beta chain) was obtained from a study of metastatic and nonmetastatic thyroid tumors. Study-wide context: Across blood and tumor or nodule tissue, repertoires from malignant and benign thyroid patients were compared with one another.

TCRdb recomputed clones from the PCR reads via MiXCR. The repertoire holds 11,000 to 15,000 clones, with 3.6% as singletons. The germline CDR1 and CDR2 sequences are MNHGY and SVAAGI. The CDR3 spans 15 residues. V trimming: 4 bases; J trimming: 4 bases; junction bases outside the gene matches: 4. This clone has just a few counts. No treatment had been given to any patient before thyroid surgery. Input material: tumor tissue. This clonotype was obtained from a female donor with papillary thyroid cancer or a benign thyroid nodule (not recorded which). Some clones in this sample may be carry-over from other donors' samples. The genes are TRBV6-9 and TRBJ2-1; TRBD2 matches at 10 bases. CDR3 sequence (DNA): TGTGCCAGCAGTTCCGGGACTAGCGTGTACAATGAGCAGTTCTTC. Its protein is CASSSGTSVYNEQFF.